This T cell receptor beta chain was documented in a study of T cell responses to AZD1222 COVID-19 vaccine. Only in-frame clones appear in the TCRdb table, and some are missing; sequencing was by immunoSEQ multiplex PCR. The sample contains over 50,000 clones, about 80% of which appear only once. Study-level points and caveats: Reports indicate that nearly half of spike-specific TCRs are directed at unmutated variant regions. White British ancestry dominated among donors, who included more females, and clonal diversity was possibly underestimated. Baseline testing showed seropositivity in only a handful of AZD1222 recipients.

CDR1 and CDR2 from the germline V gene are ENHRY and SYGVKD. The junction had 5 bases not matched to a gene; V was cut back by 6 bases and J by 7 bases. The CDR3 has 14 amino acids. With respect to this clone: Antigen unknown.

The starting material was peripheral blood, obtained 28 days after the second AZD1222 dose. This sequence originates from an adult who received the AZD1222 COVID-19 vaccine. This chain uses TRBV10-3 with TRBJ1-4; 10 nucleotides agree with TRBD1. CDR3 in DNA: TGTGCCATCAGAGGGACAGGGGAAGGTGAAAAACTGTTTTTT. Residues: CAIRGTGEGEKLFF.